This TCR beta chain was sequenced during a study of blood T cell repertoires in COVID-19. Study-wide background: Specimens from acute and convalescent COVID-19 originated in the United States, Italy and Spain. PBMCs, B-cell-depleted T cells, or T cells were the source of the cDNA or gDNA that made up the material.

Ages ranged from roughly 18 to 95 years, with residence in more than 20 US areas. A PCR-confirmed or clinician-diagnosed COVID-19 case had contacted exposed participants within 2 weeks of entry. Germline V gene lookup returns CDR1 MGHRA and CDR2 YSYEKL. V gave up 5 bases and J gave up 2 bases; unmatched junction bases: 0. The CDR3 covers 14 residues. Repertoires were generated with immunoSEQ multiplex PCR, while TCRdb's copy carries only in-frame clones and drops some. The sample shows 200,000 to 250,000 clones, 80% to 90% of them seen only once. Sequencing used PBMCs or T cells enriched from blood (not recorded which). The chain carries TRBV4-1 and TRBJ2-1; 10 positions match TRBD2. This clonotype originated in a woman aged 50 to 65 who had been exposed to COVID-19. The CDR3 protein is CASSGTSAYNEQFF. In DNA, the CDR3 is TGCGCCAGCAGCGGGACTAGCGCCTACAATGAGCAGTTCTTC.